This T cell receptor beta chain was identified in a study of T cell repertoires in cytomegalovirus infection. Study information: Public TCR beta signature analysis indicated the presence of both CMV infection and matching HLA type. General study findings and limits: Dominant in the ex vivo response were TCR beta clonotypes restricted by HLA-C and specific for CMV.

In regard to this clonotype: Its target is unknown.

The CDR3 has 14 residues. V shed 1 base and J shed 0 bases, with 7 bases lying between them. Germline V gene lookup returns CDR1 SQVTM and CDR2 ANQGSEA. MiXCR, run by TCRdb on the reads, gives a single entry per CDR3 protein. Altogether nearly 650,000 distinct CDR3 sequences are present, 20% to 25% being singletons, with the ten largest covering 8%. The chain has TRBV29-1 and TRBJ2-1; unclear D gene. The TCR originated in a human donor in good health (CMV status not recorded). Some clones in this sample may be carry-over from other donors' samples. The sequencing sample was made of CD8+ T cells from PBMCs. The CDR3 region has the DNA TGCAGCGTTGAAGGGCCGGCCTCCTACAATGAGCAGTTCTTC. Its translation is CSVEGPASYNEQFF.